Given below is one T cell receptor (beta chain) in context. One junction end disagrees with the germline gene, perhaps due to a read error. Germline V gene sequence: CDR1 LGHDT, CDR2 YNNKEL (reference sequence). The CDR3 loop spans 16 amino acids. The data belong to a study of blood T cell repertoires in COVID-19. On the study more broadly: Researchers got acute and convalescent COVID-19 samples from the United States, Italy and Spain. In each case, the material was cDNA or gDNA derived from T cells, B-cell-depleted T cells, or PBMCs.

Per the original data handling: Amplification from reference gene primers served as the basis for estimated nucleated cell counts. Measured with immunoSEQ multiplex PCR; TCRdb has only the in-frame clones, and not every one. That table furnishes V, J and clone size, whereas the DNA furnished D and trimming. The table has about 220,000 clones, about three quarters seen once. The gene calls are TRBV3-1 (or the pseudogene TRBV3-2) and TRBJ2-3, with TRBD2 identical over 9 bases. The origin of this receptor is a woman aged 70-85 years with acute or convalescent COVID-19. Sequencing used peripheral blood. The CDR3 bases are TGTGCCAGCAGCCAAGCTATGGAGGGGCTAGCGGGGAGCTTGCATTTT. Encoded protein: CASSQAMEGLAGSLHF.